The 27 T cell receptor beta chains presented below share a single source sample, sequenced in a study of follicular helper T cells after annual influenza vaccination. This sample's time point: 2015-2016 season, pre-vaccination. Sequencing used immunoSEQ multiplex PCR; TCRdb keeps in-frame clones, though not all of them. This table holds a few thousand clones, 82% found once. The source was CXCR5+ CD38- circulating T follicular helper cells from blood, collected on the day of influenza vaccination. Subset in this sample: circulating Tfh, non-naive CD4+CXCR5+PD-1+ (ICOS+CD38+ or ICOS-CD38-). The origin of the receptors is an adult who received the influenza vaccine.

The J gene is TRBJ1-4, the V gene TRBV5-3; D unclear. TRBV5-3 is known as an ORF, though its function is uncertain. The CDR3 contains 15 residues. Trimming stripped 8 bases from V and 2 bases from J, with 16 bases between. The CDR3 loop reads CASSPRRSTNEKLFF. The DNA of the CDR3 is TGTGCCAGCAGCCCCCGCCGAAGCACTAATGAAAAACTGTTTTTT.

This sequence joins TRBV5-1 and TRBJ1-1, with D uncertain. The CDR3 length is 14 residues. Trimming took off 2 bases at V and 1 base at J, with 9 bases between the two ends. Germline V gene lookup returns CDR1 SGHRS and CDR2 YFSETQ. The CDR3, as DNA: TGCGCCAGCAGCTTAGGATATCAGAACACTGAAGCTTTCTTT. Translation: CASSLGYQNTEAFF.

The chain uses TRBV7-2 and TRBJ2-4, with no clear D. Germline V gives CDR1 SGHTA, CDR2 FQGNSA. CDR3 size: 15 residues. V lost 1 base to trimming and J lost 2 bases, with 9 bases between them. The CDR3 DNA follows: TGTGCCAGCAGCTTAGAAGTCGGCCCCAAAAACATTCAGTACTTC. Translation gives CASSLEVGPKNIQYF.

A remark on this clone: Additional DNA sequences in this sample encode the identical CDR3. The rearrangement uses TRBV11-2 and TRBJ2-7; TRBD2 matches at 8 bases. The CDR3 extends over 16 amino acids. After removal of 8 bases from V and 1 base from J, the junction contained 13 bases not matched to a gene. The germline V gene encodes CDR1 SGHAT and CDR2 FQNNGV. CDR3 sequence: CASGDLIRGGSYEQYF. The CDR3 DNA reads TGTGCCAGCGGGGATCTGATACGGGGGGGTTCCTACGAGCAGTACTTC.

The chain carries TRBV5-1 and TRBJ2-6; possible D gene TRBD1, 5 bases. Trimming removed 3 bases at V and 2 bases at J, with 12 bases between. The germline V gene encodes CDR1 SGHRS and CDR2 YFSETQ. The CDR3 is 16 residues long. CDR3 nucleotides: TGCGCCAGCAGCTCGACAGCCAGGGCTGGGGCCAACGTCCTGACTTTC. As protein: CASSSTARAGANVLTF.

The J gene is TRBJ1-2, the V gene TRBV5-6; 11 bases are shared with TRBD1. Losses at the gene ends were 4 bases for V and 4 bases for J; bases not matched to a gene: 9. The germline V gene has CDR1 SGHDT and CDR2 YYEEEE. The CDR3 is made up of 16 amino acids. The CDR3 region has the DNA TGTGCCAGCAGCCAACGGACAGGGGGCTTACTCTATGGCTACACCTTC. Translation gives CASSQRTGGLLYGYTF.

V gene TRBV10-2 combines with J gene TRBJ2-3; weak D call: TRBD1 (5 bases). V lost 5 bases to trimming and J lost 7 bases, with 7 bases between them. Looked up from germline, CDR1 is WSHSY and CDR2 is SAAADI. The CDR3 sequence is 11 residues long. The CDR3 protein is CASSRGNTQYF. In DNA form, the CDR3 reads TGCGCCAGCAGTAGGGGAAATACGCAGTATTTT.

This chain joins TRBV7-6 and TRBJ2-7, with D uncertain. V gave up 0 bases and J gave up 6 bases, with 9 bases separating them. This CDR3 contains 13 residues. Germline CDR1 and CDR2: SGHVS and FNYEAQ. For the CDR3, the DNA is TGTGCCAGCAGCTTAGCCCTCATGGGCGAGCAGTACTTC. This translates into CASSLALMGEQYF.

In DNA form, the CDR3 reads TGCGCCAGCAGCCAAGAGTTCCAAAGGGCTAATGAAAAACTGTTTTTT. This translates into CASSQEFQRANEKLFF. The rearrangement uses TRBV4-3 and TRBJ1-4; D is ambiguous. CDR3 length: 16 residues. Germline lookup yields CDR1 LGHNA and CDR2 YSLEER. V lost 0 bases and J 3 bases, leaving 11 bases between the germline ends.

This clone came up once. The V gene is TRBV6-1, the J gene TRBJ1-5; D call uncertain. The CDR3 sequence is 15 residues long. The germline V and J ends were trimmed by 6 bases and 1 base, with 13 bases remaining between them. The germline gives CDR1 MNHNS, CDR2 SASEGT. DNA for the CDR3: TGTGCCAGCAGAGAACAGTTAGTGAGCAATCAGCCCCAGCATTTT. Its protein is CASREQLVSNQPQHF.

The chain couples TRBV19 to TRBJ2-1, with 10 bases identical to TRBD2. Germline lookup yields CDR1 LNHDA and CDR2 SQIVND (reference sequence). CDR3 length: 14 amino acids. V lost 7 bases, J lost 8 bases, and 8 bases stayed unmatched. The CDR3 sequence: CASKLAGTGHEQFF. The CDR3 DNA is TGTGCCAGTAAACTAGCGGGGACAGGCCATGAGCAGTTCTTC. The full variable domain, completed using reference TRBV19 and TRBJ2-1, is DGGITQSPKYLFRKEGQNVTLSCEQNLNHDAMYWYRQDPGQGLRLIYYSQIVNDFQKGDIAEGYSVSREKKESFPLTVTSAQKNPTAFYLCASKLAGTGHEQFFGPGTRLTVL.

The chain joins TRBV5-1 to TRBJ2-3, with no clear D. CDR1 SGHRS and CDR2 YFSETQ come from the germline V gene. Trimming removed 0 bases at V and 0 bases at J, with 11 bases between. CDR3 length: 16 residues. CDR3 amino acids: CASSLAVVDSTDTQYF. The DNA of the CDR3 is TGCGCCAGCAGCTTGGCCGTAGTAGATAGCACAGATACGCAGTATTTT.

The gene calls are TRBV7-8 and TRBJ2-2; D is unclear. Germline loops: CDR1 SGHVS, CDR2 FQNEAQ. V lost 4 bases, J lost 2 bases, and 11 bases lay in between. CDR3 size: 15 residues. CDR3 region: CASSSRSLNTGELFF. CDR3 nucleotides: TGTGCCAGCAGCTCCAGAAGCCTCAACACCGGGGAGCTGTTTTTT.

The genes are TRBV5-1 and TRBJ1-2, with D perhaps TRBD1 (5 bases). Trimming left V 0 bases short and J 4 bases short, with 10 bases between. Per germline, CDR1 SGHRS and CDR2 YFSETQ. This CDR3 has 14 residues. CDR3 coding DNA: TGCGCCAGCAGCTTGGAGCAGGGCGGCTATGGCTACACCTTC. Protein sequence: CASSLEQGGYGYTF.

J is TRBJ2-2 and V is TRBV5-1; tentative D call: TRBD1 (6 bases). The V gene's germline CDR1 is SGHRS and CDR2 YFSETQ. With 1 base removed from V and 3 bases from J, the gap between germline ends came to 13 bases. The CDR3 contains 16 residues. This chain's CDR3 is CASSLTPGEYTGELFF. The CDR3, as DNA: TGCGCCAGCAGCTTGACTCCAGGGGAGTACACCGGGGAGCTGTTTTTT.

This clone came up once. The chain recombines TRBV5-1 with TRBJ2-7; D ambiguous. This CDR3 is 14 amino acids long. The ends were cut back, 2 bases at V and 2 bases at J, with 11 bases in the middle. Germline CDR1 is SGHRS and CDR2 is YFSETQ. This CDR3 is CASSLSLGTYEQYF. Written as DNA, the CDR3 is TGCGCCAGCAGCTTAAGTTTGGGTACCTACGAGCAGTACTTC.

This rearrangement joins TRBV7-9 to TRBJ1-4; a possible D gene is TRBD1 (5 bases). This CDR3 contains 15 residues. Germline V gene lookup returns CDR1 SEHNR and CDR2 FQNEAQ (reference sequence). Trimming left V 3 bases short and J 8 bases short, with 16 bases between. CDR3 DNA: TGTGCCAGCAGCTTTCCCGGGACCGTGAAAGAAAAACTGTTTTTT. Translating it yields CASSFPGTVKEKLFF.

The V and J genes are TRBV27 and TRBJ1-1, with TRBD1 matching over 8 bases. The germline gives CDR1 MNHEY, CDR2 SMNVEV (reference sequence). CDR3 length: 15 residues. V lost 5 bases to trimming and J lost 3 bases; unmatched junction nucleotides: 8. The chain's CDR3 is CASSGTGSGDTEAFF. Written as DNA, the CDR3 is TGTGCCAGCAGTGGGACAGGTTCAGGGGACACTGAAGCTTTCTTT.

J is TRBJ2-3 and V is TRBV10-3; D is undetermined. V was trimmed by 7 bases and J by 0 bases, leaving 14 bases between them. The CDR3 length is 15 residues. Germline V gene lookup returns CDR1 ENHRY and CDR2 SYGVKD. As DNA, the CDR3 is TGTGCCATCACCGCAAAAAGTACGAGCACAGATACGCAGTATTTT. It yields the protein CAITAKSTSTDTQYF.

For the CDR3, the DNA is TGCGCCAGCAGCTTGGCTCCGGGACAGGGGAATTTTGGCTACACCTTC. Translation: CASSLAPGQGNFGYTF. This rearrangement joins TRBV5-1 to TRBJ1-2; 10 bases are a match to TRBD1. With V trimmed by 0 bases and J by 7 bases, 9 bases remained unmatched. This CDR3 spans 16 amino acids. Germline-derived CDR1 and CDR2 are SGHRS and YFSETQ.

The V call is TRBV19, the J call TRBJ1-2, with a tentative D call TRBD1 (5 bases). Germline V lookup: CDR1 LNHDA, CDR2 SQIVND (reference sequence). Trimming cost V 3 bases and J 8 bases, with 19 bases left between them. The CDR3 consists of 15 residues. The CDR3 nucleotides are TGTGCCAGTAGTATCCGGGACCCCAAGGGCTCGGGCTACACCTTC. Encoded protein: CASSIRDPKGSGYTF.

This clone was observed a few times. The rearrangement links TRBV5-1 to TRBJ1-1; D is unclear. The CDR3 length is 14 residues. Trimming shortened V by 2 bases and J by 3 bases, and 11 bases separated the two germline ends. Germline loops: CDR1 SGHRS, CDR2 YFSETQ. The CDR3 nucleotides are TGCGCCAGCAGCTTTAATGGTGGGGACACTGAAGCTTTCTTT. Its protein product is CASSFNGGDTEAFF.

This chain connects TRBV29-1 to TRBJ1-2, with a tentative D call TRBD1 (6 bases). The CDR3 length is 18 residues. Germline V gene sequence: CDR1 SQVTM, CDR2 ANQGSEA. V lost 5 bases and J 6 bases, leaving 31 bases between the germline ends. This CDR3 reads CSVRGGRARQASFHGYTF. CDR3 in DNA: TGCAGCGTTCGAGGGGGGAGGGCCCGACAGGCGTCTTTCCATGGCTACACCTTC. Based on the CDR3 plus reference TRBV29-1 and TRBJ1-2, the full variable domain is SAVISQKPSRDICQRGTSLTIQCQVDSQVTMMFWYRQQPGQSLTLIATANQGSEATYESGFVIDKFPISRPNLTFSTLTVSNMSPEDSSIYLCSVRGGRARQASFHGYTFGSGTRLTVV.

This rearrangement joins TRBV9 to TRBJ2-2, with TRBD2 matching 7 bases. There are 15 residues in the CDR3. The junction had 7 bases not matched to a gene; V was cut back by 4 bases and J by 4 bases. Germline CDR1 reads SGDLS; CDR2 reads YYNGEE. CDR3 in DNA: TGTGCCAGCAGCTCCCTAGCGGCGCTCACCGGGGAGCTGTTTTTT. Protein product: CASSSLAALTGELFF.

The V gene is TRBV6-5, the J gene TRBJ1-2; D may be TRBD1 (6 bases). Germline assignment: CDR1 MNHEY and CDR2 SVGAGI. Trimming removed 5 bases at V and 8 bases at J, with 12 bases between. The CDR3 length is 12 residues. The CDR3 DNA reads as TGTGCCAGCAGTACGTACAGGGCAGGCTACACCTTC. Amino acids: CASSTYRAGYTF.

This clone was seen a handful of times. The V and J genes are TRBV7-2 and TRBJ1-6; no clear D. CDR3 size: 14 residues. The V and J ends lost 7 bases and 0 bases respectively, with 7 bases between them. CDR1 and CDR2 from the germline V gene are SGHTA and FQGNSA. CDR3 loop: CASMRSSYNSPLHF. The CDR3, as DNA: TGTGCCAGCATGCGGAGCTCCTATAATTCACCCCTCCACTTT.

This rearrangement joins TRBV10-3 to TRBJ1-4, with D maybe TRBD1 (5 bases). The germline gives CDR1 ENHRY, CDR2 SYGVKD. This CDR3 has 15 residues. Trimming took off 0 bases at V and 5 bases at J, with 10 bases between the two ends. This CDR3 reads CAISESGQRNEKLFF. CDR3 bases: TGTGCCATCAGTGAGTCGGGGCAGAGAAATGAAAAACTGTTTTTT.